This T cell receptor (beta chain) was profiled in a study of CD8 T cells in ankylosing spondylitis. Findings and caveats of the study: Ankylosing spondylitis blood appeared to carry a characteristic TCR beta motif of roughly eight highly homologous variants.

The sample holds many counts of this clonotype. Its specificity is not known. TCRdb reanalysed the 5' RACE reads using MiXCR and keeps one entry per CDR3 protein. The table includes roughly 240,000 distinct CDR3 sequences, 8% to 10% detected once. This receptor was identified in a female donor with ankylosing spondylitis or in good health (not recorded which). Sequencing input: blood, either unsorted or a sorted T cell fraction (not recorded which).

CDR3 sequence: CASSPAGNEQFF. CDR3 nucleotide sequence: TGCGCCAGCAGCCCAGCGGGAAACGAGCAGTTCTTC. The chain has TRBV5-1 and TRBJ2-1, with TRBD2 matching over 7 bases. The V segment lost 4 bases and the J segment 10 bases; nucleotides outside the gene matches: 5. Looked up from germline, CDR1 is SGHRS and CDR2 is YFSETQ. This CDR3 contains 12 residues.